The clone carrying this T cell receptor beta chain was counted a single time. These data come from a study of Graves' ophthalmopathy and Graves' hyperthyroidism. There are 13 residues in the CDR3. CDR1 MNHEY and CDR2 SVGEGT come from the germline V gene. Between the trimmed V and J ends, which lost 6 bases and 8 bases, there was a span of 11 bases. Amplified material comprised TCR beta CDR3 regions derived from RNA transcripts. The first round was an RT-PCR with HTBI primers, and the second round was a multiplex PCR. MiXCR, run by TCRdb on the multiplex PCR reads, gives a single entry per CDR3 protein. Of over 450,000 distinct CDR3 sequences listed, around 15% are singletons.

Material for sequencing was blood. This chain connects TRBV6-2 or TRBV6-3 to TRBJ1-6; no firm D call. The clonotype was recovered from a woman younger than 45 with Graves' ophthalmopathy. The CDR3 loop is CASRGIGDSPLHF. The DNA for the CDR3 is TGTGCCAGCAGGGGAATCGGGGATTCACCCCTCCACTTT.